The 19 T cell receptor beta chains listed next were all sequenced from one sample in a study of tumor-infiltrating lymphocytes in primary liver carcinoma. The input was 400 to 500 ng total RNA; TCR beta cDNA was made from it with a constant-region primer. Modified slightly, ARM-PCR produced TCR beta libraries over three nested multiplex PCR rounds. A C-beta reverse primer was combined with TRBV1-TRBV30 forward primers in the first two PCR rounds, and each round had approximately 10 cycles. Each CDR3 protein is one row after TCRdb ran MiXCR on the multiplex PCR reads. The sample holds fewer than 400,000 distinct CDR3 sequences; around three fifths are singletons and the top ten take over 15%. Both blood RNA, taken from unsorted whole blood, and germline DNA were extracted. The source material was peripheral blood. The receptors were gathered from a woman aged 25 to 39 with primary liver carcinoma and hepatitis B virus infection.

The chain uses TRBV10-3 and TRBJ1-1; D call uncertain. V gave up 4 bases and J gave up 0 bases, with 6 bases separating them. In germline, CDR1 is ENHRY, CDR2 SYGVKD. The CDR3 runs to 13 residues. The CDR3 bases are TGTGCCATCAGTGGACGTATGAACACTGAAGCTTTCTTT. Its translation is CAISGRMNTEAFF.

Note on this clonotype: This may stem from a read error, because a much larger clone lies one nucleotide away. The chain has TRBV4-3 and TRBJ2-1; no firm D call. Germline V gives CDR1 LGHNA, CDR2 YSLEER. The CDR3 contains 13 residues. The chain's CDR3 is CAGSQAPAGEQFF. The CDR3 DNA follows: TGCGCCGGCAGCCAAGCCCCAGCAGGCGAGCAGTTCTTC.

This clonotype was picked up many times. This chain links TRBV29-1 with TRBJ2-4; 12 bases match TRBD2. The CDR3 contains 16 residues. Germline assignment: CDR1 SQVTM and CDR2 ANQGSEA. V dropped 4 bases and J dropped 5; count of bases not matched to a gene: 9. The CDR3 nucleotides are TGCAGCGTTGGTCGACTAGCGGGAGCGTCCCAAAACATTCAGTACTTC. This gives the protein CSVGRLAGASQNIQYF.

This clonotype has at least ten counts. The rearrangement uses TRBV4-3 and TRBJ1-2, with D perhaps matching TRBD1 (6 bases). The CDR3 extends over 15 amino acids. The V gene's germline CDR1 is LGHNA and CDR2 YSLEER. The V and J ends lost 0 bases and 5 bases respectively, with 13 bases between them. CDR3 sequence: CASSQDLRGEYGYTF. In nucleotides, the CDR3 is TGCGCCAGCAGCCAAGATTTAAGGGGGGAGTATGGCTACACCTTC.

Concerning this clonotype: With a much larger clone just one base away, this may be a read error. The rearrangement links TRBV29-1 to TRBJ2-3; 9 positions agree with TRBD2. The ends lost 5 bases at V and 4 bases at J; junction bases unmatched: 10. The CDR3 covers 15 residues. In germline, CDR1 is SQVTM, CDR2 ANQGSEA. For the CDR3, the DNA is TGCAGCGTTCAAAATAGCGGGGGAGGCGCAGATACGCAGTATTTT. Encoded protein: CSVQNSGGGADTQYF.

This clonotype was counted a single time. One junction end does not reproduce the germline sequence, and a read error may be involved. V and J are TRBV5-4 and TRBJ2-7, with 7 positions matching TRBD1. This CDR3 contains 15 residues. Germline V gene sequence: CDR1 SGHNT, CDR2 YYREEE (reference sequence). CDR3 nucleotide sequence: TGTGCCAGCAGCTTGGACGACAGGGTAAACTACGAGCAGCACTTC. This encodes CASSLDDRVNYEQHF.

The V call is TRBV12-3 or TRBV12-4, the J call TRBJ2-3; D perhaps matches TRBD2 (6 bases). Trimming took 6 bases from V and 2 from J, leaving 15 bases between them. This CDR3 region has 15 residues. The DNA for the CDR3 is TGTGCCAGCAGCTGGATTCGCGGGGTCACAGATACGCAGTATTTT. Protein: CASSWIRGVTDTQYF.

The chain uses TRBV5-1 and TRBJ2-7; no clear D gene. Germline V CDR1 and CDR2: SGHRS, YFSETQ. Trimming pared 4 bases from V and 5 bases from J, leaving 19 bases between. CDR3 size: 15 residues. The CDR3 sequence is CASSILQLGFDEQYF. CDR3 coding DNA: TGCGCCAGCAGCATCCTACAACTGGGTTTTGACGAGCAGTACTTC.

Note on this clonotype: This may be a read error, as it is one base from a much larger clone. V and J are TRBV12-3 or TRBV12-4 and TRBJ1-1; 8 nucleotides align to TRBD1. The CDR3 sequence is 14 residues long. CDR3 DNA: TGTGTCAGCACGATGACAGGGGCGAACACTGAAGCTTTCTTT. It encodes CVSTMTGANTEAFF.

This clonotype was seen only once. V and J are TRBV29-1 and TRBJ2-7, with D perhaps being TRBD1 or TRBD2 (5 bases each). V dropped 7 bases and J dropped 2 bases, with 24 bases sitting between them. This CDR3 comprises 16 residues. Looked up from germline, CDR1 is SQVTM and CDR2 is ANQGSEA. The CDR3 nucleotides are TGCAGCGATAGAGGGATCCGGGACGGACTGACCTACGAGCAGTACTTC. This translates into CSDRGIRDGLTYEQYF.

This clonotype was seen a handful of times. One junction end disagrees with the germline gene, perhaps due to a read error. The chain uses TRBV5-6 and TRBJ1-4, with TRBD1 identical over 8 bases. CDR1 SGHDT and CDR2 YYEEEE come from the germline V gene. This CDR3 is built from 15 residues. In DNA, the CDR3 is TGTGCCAGCAGCTTGATTGTTGCAGGGGGCGAAAAACTCTTTTTT. Translation gives CASSLIVAGGEKLFF.

As to this clonotype: A much larger clone differs from this one at a single base, so this may be a read error. This chain joins TRBV6-1 and TRBJ2-7; tentative D call: TRBD1 (5 bases). Germline-derived CDR1 and CDR2 are MNHNS and SASEGT. Trimming cost V 3 bases and J 7 bases, with 19 bases left between them. CDR3 length: 15 residues. The CDR3 protein is CASSDRASVRGEQYF. The CDR3 DNA is TGTGCCAGCAGTGATCGGGCCAGTGTAAGGGGAGAGCAGTACTTC.

With respect to this clonotype: This may arise from a read error, as a much more abundant clone is one base away. The chain combines TRBV29-1 with TRBJ2-3; 11 nucleotides align to TRBD2. The germline V gene has CDR1 SQVTM and CDR2 ANQGSEA. V shed 7 bases, J shed 3 bases, and the junction held 15 bases outside the gene matches. This CDR3 is 17 amino acids long. The CDR3: CSASGTSGPNWTDTQYF. The CDR3 bases are TGCAGCGCCTCCGGGACTAGCGGCCCGAATTGGACAGATACGCAGTATTTT.

Concerning this clonotype: A read error may account for a junction end that differs from germline. This chain joins TRBV12-3 or TRBV12-4 and TRBJ1-3; D is uncertain. The CDR3 length is 15 residues. CDR3 amino acids: CANSLLGNSGNTIYF. CDR3 coding DNA: TGTGCCAACAGTTTACTGGGGAACTCTGGAAACACCATATATTTT.

This rearrangement joins TRBV14 to TRBJ2-1, with D unresolved. CDR1 and CDR2 from the germline V gene are SGHDN and FVKESK. This CDR3 is built from 16 residues. V was pared by 2 bases and J by 4 bases, with 15 bases between. CDR3 in DNA: TGTGCCAGCAGCCAACCTCGAGGCGGAAGATACAATGAGCAGTTCTTC. It specifies CASSQPRGGRYNEQFF.

In its sample, this clonotype was seen once. The V call is TRBV4-1, the J call TRBJ2-7; no reliable D call. The germline V gene encodes CDR1 MGHRA and CDR2 YSYEKL. The CDR3 sequence is 13 residues long. The V end lost 3 bases, the J end lost 1 base, and 7 bases lay between the germline ends. This CDR3 reads CASSQRPSYEQYF. CDR3 DNA: TGCGCCAGCAGCCAGAGGCCTTCCTACGAGCAGTACTTC.

This clonotype has just one count. This could be a read error, since a much larger clone is one nucleotide away. The chain has TRBV12-3 or TRBV12-4 and TRBJ2-1; no clear D gene. This CDR3 comprises 15 residues. The CDR3 is CASSLQTLSYDEQFF. The CDR3 coding sequence is TGTGCCAGCAGTTTACAGACCCTCTCCTACGATGAGCAGTTCTTC.

This clonotype has a single count. At one of its ends the junction is not consistent with the germline gene, which may arise from a read error. The chain uses TRBV11-2 and TRBJ2-6; D not certain. The CDR3 length is 16 residues. Germline V lookup: CDR1 SGHAT, CDR2 FQNNGV. The CDR3 here is CASSSILGSEANVLTF. CDR3 bases: TGTGCCAGCAGCTCAATCTTGGGCTCTGAGGCCAACGTCCTGACTTTC.

This sequence joins TRBV4-3 and TRBJ1-2; D gene uncertain. CDR3 length: 14 amino acids. V shed 5 bases and J shed 10 bases, with 20 bases lying between them. Per the germline V gene, CDR1 is LGHNA and CDR2 is YSLEER. The chain's CDR3 is CASSADLEIYVYTF. CDR3 nucleotides: TGCGCCAGCAGCGCTGACTTGGAGATCTACGTCTACACCTTC.